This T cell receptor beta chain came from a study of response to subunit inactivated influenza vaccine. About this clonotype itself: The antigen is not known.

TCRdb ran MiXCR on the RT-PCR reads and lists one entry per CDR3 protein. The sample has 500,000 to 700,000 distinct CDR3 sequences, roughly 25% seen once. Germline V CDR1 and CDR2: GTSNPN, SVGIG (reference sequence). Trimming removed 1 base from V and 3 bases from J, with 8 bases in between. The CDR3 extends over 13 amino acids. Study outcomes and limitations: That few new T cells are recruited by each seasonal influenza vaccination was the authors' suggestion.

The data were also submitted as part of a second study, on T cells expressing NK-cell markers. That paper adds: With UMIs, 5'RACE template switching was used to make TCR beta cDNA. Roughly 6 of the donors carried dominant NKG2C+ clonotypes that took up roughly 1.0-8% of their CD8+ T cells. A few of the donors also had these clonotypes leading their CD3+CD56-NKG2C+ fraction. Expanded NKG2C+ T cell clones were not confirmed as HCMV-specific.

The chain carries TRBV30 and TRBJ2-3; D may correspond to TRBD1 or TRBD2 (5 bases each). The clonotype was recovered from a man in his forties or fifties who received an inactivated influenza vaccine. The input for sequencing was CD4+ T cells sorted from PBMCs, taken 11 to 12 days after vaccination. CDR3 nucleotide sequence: TGTGCCTGGAGTGGGGGGTTGACAGATACGCAGTATTTT. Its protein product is CAWSGGLTDTQYF.